This section outlines one T cell receptor beta chain sequence together with its context. Its antigen is as yet unknown. This record belongs to a study of CD8+ T cells in alopecia areata. Study-wide points: Alphabeta T cells residing in normal skin are also sequenced in scalp samples.

The CDR3 sequence is 15 residues long. Germline-derived CDR1 and CDR2 are KGHSH and LQKENI. The V gene lost 0 bases and the J gene lost 0 bases, with 7 bases spanning the gap. cDNA prepared by RNA extraction and subsequent reverse transcription served as the template for sequencing. The data were produced by immunoSEQ multiplex PCR, yet TCRdb's version contains in-frame clones alone and is incomplete. Of approximately 180,000 clones in the sample, roughly 65% were seen once. V usage is TRBV18 and J usage is TRBJ2-3; D is possibly TRBD1 or TRBD2 (5 bases each). The source of this sequence is a human donor with alopecia areata. This specimen consisted of CD4+ T cells sorted from blood, obtained at week 0. CDR3 sequence (DNA): TGTGCCAGCTCACCACCTGGGGGAAGCACAGATACGCAGTATTTT. Amino acids: CASSPPGGSTDTQYF.